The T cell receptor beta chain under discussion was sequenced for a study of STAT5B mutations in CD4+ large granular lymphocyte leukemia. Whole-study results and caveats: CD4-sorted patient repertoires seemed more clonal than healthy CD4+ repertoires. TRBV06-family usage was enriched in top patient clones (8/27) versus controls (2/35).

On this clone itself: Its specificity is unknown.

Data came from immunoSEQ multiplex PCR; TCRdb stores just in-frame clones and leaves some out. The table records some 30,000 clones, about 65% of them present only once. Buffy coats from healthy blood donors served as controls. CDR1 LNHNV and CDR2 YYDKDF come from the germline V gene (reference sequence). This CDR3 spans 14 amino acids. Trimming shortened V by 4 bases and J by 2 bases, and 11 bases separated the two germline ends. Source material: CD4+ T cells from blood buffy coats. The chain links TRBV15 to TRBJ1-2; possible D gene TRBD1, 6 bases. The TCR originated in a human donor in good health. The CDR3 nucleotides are TGTGCCACCAGCAAGGTCAGGGGAAACTATGGCTACACCTTC. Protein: CATSKVRGNYGYTF. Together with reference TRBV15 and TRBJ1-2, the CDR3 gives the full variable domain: DAMVIQNPRYQVTQFGKPVTLSCSQTLNHNVMYWYQQKSSQAPKLLFHYYDKDFNNEADTPDNFQSRRPNTSFCFLDIRSPGLGDTAMYLCATSKVRGNYGYTFGSGTRLTVV.